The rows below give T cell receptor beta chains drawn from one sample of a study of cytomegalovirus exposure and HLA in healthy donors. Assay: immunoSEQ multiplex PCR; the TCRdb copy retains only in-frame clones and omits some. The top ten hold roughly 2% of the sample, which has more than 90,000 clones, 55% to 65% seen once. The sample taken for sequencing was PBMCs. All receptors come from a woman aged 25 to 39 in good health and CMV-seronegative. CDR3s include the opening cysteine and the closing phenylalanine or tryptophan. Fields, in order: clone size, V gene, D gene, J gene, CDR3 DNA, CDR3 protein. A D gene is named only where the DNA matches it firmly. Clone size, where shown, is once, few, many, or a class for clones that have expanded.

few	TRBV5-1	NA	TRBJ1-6	TGCGCCAGCAGCTTGGGGGGCGGGGGTAATTCACCCCTCCACTTT	CASSLGGGGNSPLHF
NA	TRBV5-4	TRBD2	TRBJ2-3	TGTGCCAGCAGGGCCGGGACTAGCGGTACAGATACGCAGTATTTT	CASRAGTSGTDTQYF
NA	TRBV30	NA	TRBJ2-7	TGTGCCTGGAGTGTACAAAACGAGCAGTACTTC	CAWSVQNEQYF
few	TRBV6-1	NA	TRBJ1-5	TGTGCCAGCAGTACCGGGGGTCTTCGGCCCCAGCATTTT	CASSTGGLRPQHF
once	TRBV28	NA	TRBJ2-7	TGTGCCAGCAGGCCGCGAAGCTCCGAGCAGTACTTC	CASRPRSSEQYF
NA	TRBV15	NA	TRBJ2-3	TGTGCCACCAGCAGGGCACAAACAGGGAGTCTCGCAGATACGCAGTATTTT	CATSRAQTGSLADTQYF
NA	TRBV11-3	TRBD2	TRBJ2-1	TGTGCCAGCAGCTTTAGCGGGGGGTACAATGAGCAGTTCTTC	CASSFSGGYNEQFF
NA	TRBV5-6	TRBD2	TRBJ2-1	TGTGCCAGCAGCCCGGGGGGTTACAATGAGCAGTTCTTC	CASSPGGYNEQFF
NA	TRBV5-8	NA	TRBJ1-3	TGTGCCAGCAGCTTGGAAGGGGAAACTGGAAACACCATATATTTT	CASSLEGETGNTIYF
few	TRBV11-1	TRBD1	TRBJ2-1	TGTGCCAGCAGCCCCCTGGCAGGGGGCAACAATGAGCAGTTCTTC	CASSPLAGGNNEQFF
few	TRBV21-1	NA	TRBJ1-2	TGTGCCAGCAGCAGACCGGGACAGGCCTATGGCTACACCTTC	CASSRPGQAYGYTF
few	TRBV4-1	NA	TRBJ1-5	TGCGCCAGCAGCCAAGATACGGACAGATATCAGCCCCAGCATTTT	CASSQDTDRYQPQHF
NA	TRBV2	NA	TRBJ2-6	TGTGCCAGCCTGCGAGGCCTTCTTCGCTCTGGGGCCAACGTCCTGACTTTC	CASLRGLLRSGANVLTF
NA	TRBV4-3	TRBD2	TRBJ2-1	TGCGCCAGCAGCCAGGTAGGGACTAGCGCCTCCTACAATGAGCAGTTCTTC	CASSQVGTSASYNEQFF
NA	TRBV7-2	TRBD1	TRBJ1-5	TGTGCCAGCAGCGTGGACAGGGGTCAGCCCCAGCATTTT	CASSVDRGQPQHF
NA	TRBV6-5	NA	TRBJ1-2	TGTGCCAGCAGTTACTCGTCAGGGGAATTTAACTATGGCTACACCTTC	CASSYSSGEFNYGYTF
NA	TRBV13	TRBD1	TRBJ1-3	TGTGCCAGCCGCCGAGGGGGCGCGTGGGGAAACACCATATATTTT	CASRRGGAWGNTIYF
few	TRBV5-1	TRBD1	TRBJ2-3	TGCGCCAGCAGCCTCCGCTTCTTAGACAGGGATGTCACAGATACGCAGTATTTT	CASSLRFLDRDVTDTQYF
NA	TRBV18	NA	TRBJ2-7	TGTGCCAGCTCACTACAGGGCCCTGAGCAGTACTTC	CASSLQGPEQYF
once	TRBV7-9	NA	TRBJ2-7	TGTGCCAGCAGCTTAGATTCGCCAGGTCCAGTGATAAAGCAGTACTTC	CASSLDSPGPVIKQYF
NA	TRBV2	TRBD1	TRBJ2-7	TGTGCCAGCAGGATGACAGGGTCCTACGAGCAGTACTTC	CASRMTGSYEQYF
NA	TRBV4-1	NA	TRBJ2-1	TGCGCCAGCAGCCAAGAAGAGTTTGGTGACAATGAGCAGTTCTTC	CASSQEEFGDNEQFF
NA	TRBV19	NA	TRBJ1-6	TGTGCCAGTAGTATCGGGCGAAGGGGTCAGTATAATTCACCCCTCCACTTT	CASSIGRRGQYNSPLHF
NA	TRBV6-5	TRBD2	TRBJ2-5	TGTGCCAGCAGTTACTCCGTTAGCGGGACGCAAGAGACCCAGTACTTC	CASSYSVSGTQETQYF
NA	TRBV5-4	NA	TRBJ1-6	TGTGCCAGCAGCTTGAACAGCCTTAATAATTCACCCCTCCACTTT	CASSLNSLNNSPLHF
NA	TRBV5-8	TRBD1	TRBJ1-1	TGTGCCAGCAGCTTATACGACAGGGTGCTCGCTGAAGCTTTCTTT	CASSLYDRVLAEAFF